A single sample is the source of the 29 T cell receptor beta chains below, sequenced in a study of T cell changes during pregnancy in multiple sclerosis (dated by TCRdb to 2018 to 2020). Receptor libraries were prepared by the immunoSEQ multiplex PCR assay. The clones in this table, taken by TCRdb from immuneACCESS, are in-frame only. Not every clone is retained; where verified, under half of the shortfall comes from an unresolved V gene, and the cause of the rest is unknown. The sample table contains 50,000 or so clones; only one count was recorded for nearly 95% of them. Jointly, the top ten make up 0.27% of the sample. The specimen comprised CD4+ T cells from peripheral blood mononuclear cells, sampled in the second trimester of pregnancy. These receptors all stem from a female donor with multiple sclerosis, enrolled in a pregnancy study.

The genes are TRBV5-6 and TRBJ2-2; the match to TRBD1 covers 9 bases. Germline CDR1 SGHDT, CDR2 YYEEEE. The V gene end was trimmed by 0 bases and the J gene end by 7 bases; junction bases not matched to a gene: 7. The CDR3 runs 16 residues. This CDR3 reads CASSLGGQGWIGELFF. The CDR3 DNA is TGTGCCAGCAGCTTGGGGGGACAGGGTTGGATCGGGGAGCTGTTTTTT.

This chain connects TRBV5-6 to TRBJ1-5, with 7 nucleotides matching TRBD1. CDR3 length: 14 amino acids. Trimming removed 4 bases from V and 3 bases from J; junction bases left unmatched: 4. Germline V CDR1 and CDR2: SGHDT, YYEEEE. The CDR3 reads CASSRTGINQPQHF. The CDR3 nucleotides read TGTGCCAGCAGCAGGACAGGAATCAATCAGCCCCAGCATTTT.

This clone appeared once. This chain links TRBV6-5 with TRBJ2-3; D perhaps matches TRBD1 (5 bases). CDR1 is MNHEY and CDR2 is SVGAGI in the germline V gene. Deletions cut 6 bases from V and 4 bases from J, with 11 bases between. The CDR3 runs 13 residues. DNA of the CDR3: TGTGCCAGCAGATCTCAGGGTTCAGATACGCAGTATTTT. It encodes CASRSQGSDTQYF.

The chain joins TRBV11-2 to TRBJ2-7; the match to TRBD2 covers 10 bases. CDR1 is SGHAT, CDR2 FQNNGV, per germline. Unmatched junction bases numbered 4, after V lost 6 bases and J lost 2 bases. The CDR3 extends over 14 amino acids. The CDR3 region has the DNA TGTGCCAGCAGACCAGCGGGGGGGACCTACGAGCAGTACTTC. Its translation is CASRPAGGTYEQYF.

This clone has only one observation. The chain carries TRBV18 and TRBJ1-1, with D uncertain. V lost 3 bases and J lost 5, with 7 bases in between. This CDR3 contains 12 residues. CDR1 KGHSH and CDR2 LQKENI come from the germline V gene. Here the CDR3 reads CASSPSETEAFF. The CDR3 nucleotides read TGTGCCAGCTCACCCTCGGAGACTGAAGCTTTCTTT.

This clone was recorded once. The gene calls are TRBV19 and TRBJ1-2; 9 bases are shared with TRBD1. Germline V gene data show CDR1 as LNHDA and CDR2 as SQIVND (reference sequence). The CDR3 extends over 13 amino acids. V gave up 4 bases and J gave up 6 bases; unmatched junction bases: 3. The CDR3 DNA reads TGTGCCAGTAGTACCGGGACAGGGAATGGCTACACCTTC. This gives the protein CASSTGTGNGYTF. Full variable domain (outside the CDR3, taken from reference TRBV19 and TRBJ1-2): DGGITQSPKYLFRKEGQNVTLSCEQNLNHDAMYWYRQDPGQGLRLIYYSQIVNDFQKGDIAEGYSVSREKKESFPLTVTSAQKNPTAFYLCASSTGTGNGYTFGSGTRLTVV.

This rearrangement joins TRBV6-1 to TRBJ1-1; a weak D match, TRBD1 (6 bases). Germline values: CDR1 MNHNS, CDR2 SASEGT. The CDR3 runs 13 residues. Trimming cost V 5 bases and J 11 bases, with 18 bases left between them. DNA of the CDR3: TGTGCCAGCAGTACACAACAGGGAGTTGGGGCTTTCTTT. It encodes CASSTQQGVGAFF.

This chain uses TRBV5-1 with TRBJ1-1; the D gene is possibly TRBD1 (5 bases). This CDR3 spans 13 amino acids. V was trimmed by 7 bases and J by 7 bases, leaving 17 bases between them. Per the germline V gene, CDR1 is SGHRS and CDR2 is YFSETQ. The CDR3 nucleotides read TGCGCCAGCGGACGGGAGGGGTTGGGTGAAGCTTTCTTT. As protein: CASGREGLGEAFF.

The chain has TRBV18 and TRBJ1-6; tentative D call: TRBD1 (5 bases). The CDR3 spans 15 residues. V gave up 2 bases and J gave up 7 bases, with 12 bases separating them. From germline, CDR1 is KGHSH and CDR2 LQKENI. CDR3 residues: CASSPSGMWNSPLHF. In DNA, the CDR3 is TGTGCCAGCTCACCATCAGGGATGTGGAATTCACCCCTCCACTTT. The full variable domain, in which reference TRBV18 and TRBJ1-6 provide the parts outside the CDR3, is NAGVMQNPRHLVRRRGQEARLRCSPMKGHSHVYWYRQLPEEGLKFMVYLQKENIIDESGMPKERFSAEFPKEGPSILRIQQVVRGDSAAYFCASSPSGMWNSPLHFGNGTRLTVT.

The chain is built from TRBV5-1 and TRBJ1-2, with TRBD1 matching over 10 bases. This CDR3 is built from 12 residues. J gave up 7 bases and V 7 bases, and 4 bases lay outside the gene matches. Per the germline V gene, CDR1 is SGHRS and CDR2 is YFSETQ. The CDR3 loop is CASGTGAGGYTF. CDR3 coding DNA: TGCGCCAGCGGGACAGGGGCGGGTGGCTACACCTTC.

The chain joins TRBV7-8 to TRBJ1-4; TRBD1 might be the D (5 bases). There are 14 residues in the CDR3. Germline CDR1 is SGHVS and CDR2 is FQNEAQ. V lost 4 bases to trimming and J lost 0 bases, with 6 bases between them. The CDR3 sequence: CASSSGATNEKLFF. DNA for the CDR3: TGTGCCAGCAGCTCGGGGGCAACTAATGAAAAACTGTTTTTT.

CDR3 in amino acids: CASSVASGTTSATDTQYF. CDR3 bases: TGTGCCAGCAGCGTCGCTAGCGGGACCACATCTGCCACAGATACGCAGTATTTT. This chain uses TRBV9 with TRBJ2-3, with 9 bases lining up with TRBD2. V lost 2 bases and J lost 2; bases outside the gene matches: 12. The CDR3 covers 18 residues. Germline V CDR1 and CDR2: SGDLS, YYNGEE.

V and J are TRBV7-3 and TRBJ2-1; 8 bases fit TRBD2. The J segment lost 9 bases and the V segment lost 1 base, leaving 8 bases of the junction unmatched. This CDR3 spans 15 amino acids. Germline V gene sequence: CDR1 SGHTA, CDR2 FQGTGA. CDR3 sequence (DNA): TGTGCCAGCAGCTTAATACGGGGGGGCGTGGGTGAGCAGTTCTTC. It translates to CASSLIRGGVGEQFF.

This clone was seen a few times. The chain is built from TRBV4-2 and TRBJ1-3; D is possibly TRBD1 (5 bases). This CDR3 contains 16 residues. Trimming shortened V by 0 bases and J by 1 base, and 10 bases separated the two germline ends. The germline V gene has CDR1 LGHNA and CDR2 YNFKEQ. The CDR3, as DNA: TGTGCCAGCAGCCAAGATAGGGGAACGTCTGGAAACACCATATATTTT. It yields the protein CASSQDRGTSGNTIYF.

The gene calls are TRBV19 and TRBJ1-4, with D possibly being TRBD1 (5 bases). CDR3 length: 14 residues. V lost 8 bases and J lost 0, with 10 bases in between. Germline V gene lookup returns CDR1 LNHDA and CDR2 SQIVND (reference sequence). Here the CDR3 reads CASGATATNEKLFF. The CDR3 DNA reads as TGTGCCAGTGGGGCGACCGCAACTAATGAAAAACTGTTTTTT.

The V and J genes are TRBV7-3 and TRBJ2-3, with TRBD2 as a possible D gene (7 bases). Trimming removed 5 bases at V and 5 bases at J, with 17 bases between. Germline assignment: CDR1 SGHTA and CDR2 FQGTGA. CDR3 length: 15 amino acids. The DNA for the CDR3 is TGTGCCAGCAGCGCCTTCGGAGGGGGGGGAGATACGCAGTATTTT. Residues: CASSAFGGGGDTQYF.

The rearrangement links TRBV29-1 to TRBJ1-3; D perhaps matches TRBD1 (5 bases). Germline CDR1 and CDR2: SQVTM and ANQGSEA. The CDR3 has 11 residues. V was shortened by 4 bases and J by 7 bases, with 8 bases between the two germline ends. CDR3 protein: CSVGQLNTIYF. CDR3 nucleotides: TGCAGCGTTGGACAGTTGAACACCATATATTTT.

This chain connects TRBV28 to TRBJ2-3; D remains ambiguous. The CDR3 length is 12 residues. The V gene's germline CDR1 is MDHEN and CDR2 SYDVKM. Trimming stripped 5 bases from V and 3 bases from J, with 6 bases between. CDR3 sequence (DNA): TGTGCCAGCAGTCGCAGGACAGATACGCAGTATTTT. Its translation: CASSRRTDTQYF.

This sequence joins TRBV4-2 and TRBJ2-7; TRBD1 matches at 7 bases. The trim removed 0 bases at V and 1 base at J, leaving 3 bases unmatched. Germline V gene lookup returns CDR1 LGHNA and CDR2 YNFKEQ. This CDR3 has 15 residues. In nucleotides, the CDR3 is TGTGCCAGCAGCCAAGAAAGACAGGGATCCTACGAGCAGTACTTC. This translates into CASSQERQGSYEQYF.

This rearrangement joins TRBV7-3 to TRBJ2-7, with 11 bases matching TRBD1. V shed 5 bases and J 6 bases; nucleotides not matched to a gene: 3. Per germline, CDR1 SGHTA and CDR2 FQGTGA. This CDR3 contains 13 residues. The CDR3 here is CASSTGQGVEQYF. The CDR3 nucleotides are TGTGCCAGCAGCACGGGACAGGGGGTCGAGCAGTACTTC.

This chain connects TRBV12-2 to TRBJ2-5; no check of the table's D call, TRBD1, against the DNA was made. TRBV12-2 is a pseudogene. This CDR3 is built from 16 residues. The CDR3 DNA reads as TGTGCAAGTCGCTTAGGGCTGCAGGTTTTCCAAGAGACCCAGTACTTC. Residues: CASRLGLQVFQETQYF.

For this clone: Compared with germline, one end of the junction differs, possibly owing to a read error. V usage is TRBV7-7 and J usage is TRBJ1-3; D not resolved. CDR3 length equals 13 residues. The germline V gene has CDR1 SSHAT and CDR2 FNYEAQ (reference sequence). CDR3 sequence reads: CASSRQPEGTIYF. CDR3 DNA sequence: TGTGCTAGCAGCCGACAACCGGAGGGCACCATATATTTT.

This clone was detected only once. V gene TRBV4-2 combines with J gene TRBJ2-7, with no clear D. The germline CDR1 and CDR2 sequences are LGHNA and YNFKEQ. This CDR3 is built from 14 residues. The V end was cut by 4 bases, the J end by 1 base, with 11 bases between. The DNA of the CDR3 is TGTGCCAGCAGCCTGTCTTTGGAGTCCTACGAGCAGTACTTC. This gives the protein CASSLSLESYEQYF.

The CDR3 bases are TGTGCCAGCAGCCGGGAGGGCACCCAGTATTTT. Protein product: CASSREGTQYF. The chain employs TRBV11-2 and TRBJ2-3, with 8 bases that match TRBD2. The CDR3 totals 11 residues. Germline V gene sequence: CDR1 SGHAT, CDR2 FQNNGV. V was clipped by 5 bases and J by 12 bases; unmatched bases: 4.

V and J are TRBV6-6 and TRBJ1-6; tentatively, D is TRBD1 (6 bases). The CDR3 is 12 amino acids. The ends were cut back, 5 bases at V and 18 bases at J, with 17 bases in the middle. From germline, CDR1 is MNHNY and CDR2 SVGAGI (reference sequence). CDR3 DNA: TGTGCCAGCAGTGGGAAGGGGGAGCCGGCCCACTTT. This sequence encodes CASSGKGEPAHF.

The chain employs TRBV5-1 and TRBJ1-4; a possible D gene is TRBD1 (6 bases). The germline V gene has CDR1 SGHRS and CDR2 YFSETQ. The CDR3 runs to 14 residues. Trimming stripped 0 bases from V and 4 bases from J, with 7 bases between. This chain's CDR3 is CASSLDRVNEKLFF. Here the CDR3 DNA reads TGCGCCAGCAGCTTGGACAGGGTTAATGAAAAACTGTTTTTT.

The CDR3 DNA is TGCGCCAGCTTTGGACAGGAGAACACTGAAGCTTTCTTT. Its protein is CASFGQENTEAFF. The V gene is TRBV5-1, the J gene TRBJ1-1, with TRBD1 matching 7 bases. The CDR3 sequence is 13 residues long. V shed 7 bases and J 1 base; nucleotides not matched to a gene: 4. The germline V gene encodes CDR1 SGHRS and CDR2 YFSETQ.

CDR3 region: CASSALESPHGELFF. The CDR3 bases are TGTGCCAGCAGCGCCCTAGAATCGCCTCACGGGGAGCTGTTTTTT. The chain recombines TRBV9 with TRBJ2-2; D gene uncertain. The germline V and J ends were trimmed by 3 bases and 7 bases, with 16 bases remaining between them. Germline V CDR1 and CDR2: SGDLS, YYNGEE. This CDR3 region has 15 residues.

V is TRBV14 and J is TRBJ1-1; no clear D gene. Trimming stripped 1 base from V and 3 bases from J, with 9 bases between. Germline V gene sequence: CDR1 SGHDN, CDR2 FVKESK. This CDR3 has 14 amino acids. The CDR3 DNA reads TGTGCCAGCAGCCAAGGAGGAGCCTACACTGAAGCTTTCTTT. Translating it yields CASSQGGAYTEAFF. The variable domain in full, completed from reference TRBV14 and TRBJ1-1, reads EAGVTQFPSHSVIEKGQTVTLRCDPISGHDNLYWYRRVMGKEIKFLLHFVKESKQDESGMPNNRFLAERTGGTYSTLKVQPAELEDSGVYFCASSQGGAYTEAFFGQGTRLTVV.